Sequencing of this TCR beta chain was carried out in a study of T cells in Graves' hyperthyroidism and ophthalmopathy. This clonotype was counted at least ten times. Its antigen is unknown. Per the germline V gene, CDR1 is DFQATT and CDR2 is SNEGSKA (reference sequence). The CDR3 extends over 14 amino acids. V lost 3 bases and J lost 4; bases outside the gene matches: 4. Study outcomes and limitations: A 13 V-J model separated ophthalmopathy from stable hyperthyroidism.

TCR beta CDR3 regions were amplified from RNA. First-round RT-PCR targeting the TCR CDR3 was performed with the HTBI primer set. TCRdb itself ran the multiplex PCR reads through MiXCR, one entry per CDR3 protein. The sample holds under 400,000 distinct CDR3 sequences, 21% seen once. The chain couples TRBV20-1 to TRBJ1-1; 11 nucleotides line up with TRBD1. Sequencing was performed on blood. The TCR comes from a woman in her forties or fifties with Graves' hyperthyroidism. CDR3 DNA sequence: TGCAGTGCTAGCCGGGACAGGGGGATCACTGAAGCTTTCTTT. Translation: CSASRDRGITEAFF.